This T cell receptor (beta chain) was obtained from a study of metastatic and nonmetastatic thyroid tumors. Study background: Repertoires were compared across blood and tumor or nodule tissue from malignant and benign thyroid patients.

The CDR3 has 13 amino acids. Trimming took off 7 bases at V and 2 bases at J, with 12 bases between the two ends. This clone was counted ten times or more. Its target is unknown. In the study's own analysis: The study's classifier, a distant-metastasis tool for papillary thyroid cancer, was built using CDR3 differences across clinicopathological groups. TCRdb re-called the PCR reads with MiXCR. These V and J calls are TCRdb output, not the study's own analysis. The sample holds some 33,000 clones, around 7.4% seen once. All patients were treatment-naive before thyroid surgery. Overall study findings and caveats: Versus benign nodules, malignant thyroid tumors reportedly had significantly higher TCR beta diversity, in blood and tumor.

The source material was blood. The TCR sequence derives from a female donor with papillary thyroid cancer or a benign thyroid nodule (not recorded which). Some clones in this sample may be carry-over from other donors' samples. V usage is TRBV12-3 or TRBV12-4 and J usage is TRBJ2-7, with unresolved D. CDR3 coding DNA: TGTGCCAGCACCACCCCTGCGGCCTACGAGCAGTACTTC. Its protein product is CASTTPAAYEQYF.